This entry describes one T cell receptor (beta chain). Its antigen is as yet unknown. V was shortened by 6 bases and J by 0 bases, with 9 bases between the two germline ends. Germline assignment: CDR1 SGHAT and CDR2 FQNNGV. The CDR3 spans 14 residues. This record comes from a study of T cell responses to AZD1222 COVID-19 vaccine. Study-wide findings and caveats: Spike-specific TCR breadth and depth went up after people got two AZD1222 doses.

Produced via immunoSEQ multiplex PCR; TCRdb's table is partial and in-frame only. The sample consists of approximately 92,000 clones, about 91% of them appearing once. This chain links TRBV11-2 with TRBJ2-4; D is ambiguous. This clonotype originated in an adult in good health. The sample consisted of peripheral blood, taken on day 0 of AZD1222 vaccination. The CDR3 here is CASRGIVAKNIQYF. CDR3 in DNA: TGTGCCAGCAGGGGAATCGTAGCCAAAAACATTCAGTACTTC.